Listed here is a single T cell receptor beta chain. What it recognizes is unknown. Construction of TCR beta libraries was accomplished by means of UMI-labeled 5' RACE. TCRdb re-called the 5' RACE reads and shows each CDR3 protein once, DNA omitted. The specimen's table records about 17,000 distinct CDR3 sequences. CDR1 is MNHEY, CDR2 SVGEGT, per germline. The CDR3 has 19 amino acids. The data stem from a study of human CD8 memory T cell subsets. Broader study findings: Among T cells, stem-like memory and precursor exhausted subsets showed similarly high diversity, unlike effector memory cells.

The genes are TRBV6-2 or TRBV6-3 and TRBJ2-2; absent DNA, TCRdb's TRBD2 call cannot be checked. This TCR came from a human donor in good health. The sequenced sample was CD8+ stem-like memory T cells (TSCM and TCM) sorted from PBMCs. Subset given: stem-like memory CD8 T cells (TSTEM), CCR7+ PD-1- TIGIT-. The CDR3 sequence is CASSYIGLAGIANTGELFF.